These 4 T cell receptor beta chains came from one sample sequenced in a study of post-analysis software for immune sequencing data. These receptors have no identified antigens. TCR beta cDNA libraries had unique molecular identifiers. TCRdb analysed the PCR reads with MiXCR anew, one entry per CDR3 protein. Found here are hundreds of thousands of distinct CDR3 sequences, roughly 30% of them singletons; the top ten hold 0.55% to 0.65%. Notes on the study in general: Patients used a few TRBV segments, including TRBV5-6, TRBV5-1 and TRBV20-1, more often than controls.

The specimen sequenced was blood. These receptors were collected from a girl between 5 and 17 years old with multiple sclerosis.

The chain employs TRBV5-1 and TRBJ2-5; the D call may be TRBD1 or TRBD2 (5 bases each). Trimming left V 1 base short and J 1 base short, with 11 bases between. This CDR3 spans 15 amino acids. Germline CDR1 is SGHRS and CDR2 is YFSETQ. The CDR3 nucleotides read TGCGCCAGCAGCTTGAAATGGGACGGCCAAGAGACCCAGTACTTC. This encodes CASSLKWDGQETQYF.

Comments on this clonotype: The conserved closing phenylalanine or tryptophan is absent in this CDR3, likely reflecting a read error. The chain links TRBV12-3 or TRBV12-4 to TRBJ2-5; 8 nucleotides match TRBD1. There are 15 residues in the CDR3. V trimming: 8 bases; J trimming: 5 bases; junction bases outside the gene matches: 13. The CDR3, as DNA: TGTGCCAGCCGCACACACAGGGACAGGAAGGAGACCCAGTACCTC. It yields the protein CASRTHRDRKETQYL.

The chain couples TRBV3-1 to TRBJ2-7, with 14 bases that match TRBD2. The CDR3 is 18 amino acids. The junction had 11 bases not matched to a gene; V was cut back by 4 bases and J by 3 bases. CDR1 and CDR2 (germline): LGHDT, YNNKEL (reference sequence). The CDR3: CASSLGLAGGPGDYEQYF. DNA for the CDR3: TGTGCCAGCAGCCTCGGACTAGCGGGAGGTCCCGGGGACTACGAGCAGTACTTC.

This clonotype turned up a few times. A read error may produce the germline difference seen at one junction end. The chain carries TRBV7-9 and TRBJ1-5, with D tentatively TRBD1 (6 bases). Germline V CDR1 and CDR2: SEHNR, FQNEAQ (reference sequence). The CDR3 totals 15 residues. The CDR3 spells CASSLARAGDQPQHF. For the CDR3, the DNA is TGTGCTAGCAGCTTAGCGCGGGCAGGGGACCAGCCCCAGCATTTT.